The rows below give T cell receptor beta chains drawn from one sample of a study of OX40 agonist ivuxolimab in advanced cancers. The protocol was immunoSEQ multiplex PCR, while the TCRdb copy is restricted to in-frame clones and leaves out a portion. The repertoire consists of about 100,000 clones, with approximately 90% occurring once and the leading ten covering under 0.85%. Here the sequenced sample was CD4+ or CD8+ T cells sorted from blood, taken in a trial of the OX40 agonist ivuxolimab. These receptors all come from an adult with an advanced solid tumor such as melanoma, head and neck, liver or kidney cancer. Each CDR3 is given with its conserved first and last residue. Each record gives: D gene, J gene, V gene, clone size, CDR3 protein, CDR3 DNA. D genes are given only for firm matches. Only part of the rows carry a size: once, few, many, or a class if the clone is expanded.

>TRBD1|TRBJ1-5|TRBV5-6|-
CASSLGQPNQPQHF
TGTGCCAGCAGCCTGGGACAGCCCAATCAGCCCCAGCATTTT
>-|TRBJ1-1|TRBV10-3|-
CAIRWDPSNTEAFF
TGTGCCATCAGGTGGGACCCTTCGAACACTGAAGCTTTCTTT
>-|TRBJ1-3|TRBV6-5|-
CASRGLDGNTIYF
TGTGCCAGCCGGGGTCTTGATGGAAACACCATATATTTT
>-|TRBJ1-1|TRBV7-9|-
CASSLDSEKTEAFF
TGTGCCAGCAGCTTAGATTCGGAAAAGACTGAAGCTTTCTTT
>-|TRBJ1-4|TRBV4-1|-
CASSRGQLATNEKLFF
TGCGCCAGCAGCCGAGGACAGCTTGCAACTAATGAAAAACTGTTTTTT
>-|TRBJ1-5|TRBV2|-
CASSEALGSNQPQHF
TGTGCCAGCAGTGAAGCGCTCGGTAGCAATCAGCCCCAGCATTTT
>-|TRBJ1-3|TRBV2|-
CASKQGGGNTIYF
TGTGCCAGCAAGCAGGGCGGCGGAAACACCATATATTTT
>TRBD2|TRBJ2-1|TRBV11-2|-
CASSLSSGAWSSYNEQFF
TGTGCCAGCAGCTTATCTAGCGGAGCCTGGAGCTCCTACAATGAGCAGTTCTTC
>TRBD1|TRBJ1-4|TRBV30|-
CAWSVGTGGEKLFF
TGTGCCTGGAGTGTTGGGACAGGGGGCGAAAAACTGTTTTTT
>TRBD1|TRBJ1-5|TRBV30|-
CAWSDGGTGGNQPQHF
TGTGCCTGGAGTGATGGCGGGACAGGGGGCAATCAGCCCCAGCATTTT
>TRBD2|TRBJ2-5|TRBV27|-
CASSQRLRLAGRQETQYF
TGTGCCAGCAGTCAACGACTGCGACTAGCGGGGCGCCAAGAGACCCAGTACTTC
>-|TRBJ1-3|TRBV21-1|-
CASSISGTSSSGNTIYF
TGTGCCAGCAGCATCTCCGGGACCTCTAGCTCTGGAAACACCATATATTTT
>-|TRBJ1-6|TRBV27|once
CASSPPHGGSTLHF
TGTGCCAGCAGTCCCCCTCATGGAGGGTCAACCCTCCACTTT
>-|TRBJ1-2|TRBV5-4|-
CASSAGTALVRGYGYTF
TGTGCCAGCAGCGCCGGGACCGCGCTCGTGAGAGGCTATGGCTACACCTTC
>-|TRBJ2-1|TRBV6-5|-
CASSNYNEQFF
TGTGCCAGCAGTAACTACAATGAGCAGTTCTTC
>-|TRBJ2-1|TRBV19|-
CASSSRGSHEQFF
TGTGCCAGTAGTTCAAGGGGGAGCCATGAGCAGTTCTTC
>TRBD1|TRBJ1-2|TRBV9|-
CASSRTGTATYGYTF
TGTGCCAGCAGCCGAACCGGGACAGCCACCTATGGCTACACCTTC
>TRBD1|TRBJ2-7|TRBV25-1|-
CASSPRQGTYEQYF
TGTGCCAGCAGTCCACGACAGGGCACCTACGAGCAGTACTTC
>TRBD1|TRBJ2-1|TRBV15|-
CATSREGFGTGGYNEQFF
TGTGCCACCAGCAGAGAGGGGTTCGGGACAGGGGGCTACAATGAGCAGTTCTTC